This T cell receptor (beta chain) emerged from a study of blood T cell repertoires in COVID-19. Study background: Samples taken during acute and convalescent COVID-19 were collected in the United States, Italy and Spain.

From germline, CDR1 is SGHTA and CDR2 FQGNSA. V lost 1 base to trimming and J lost 1 base, with 9 bases between them. The CDR3 covers 15 residues. Per the study methods: Amplification with reference gene primers provided the estimates of nucleated cell counts. This table comes from immunoSEQ multiplex PCR, and its TCRdb copy is limited to in-frame clones, with some not included. That table supplies the V and J calls and clone size; D and trimming were determined from the DNA. This table has 200,000 to 300,000 clones, 70% to 90% appearing once. Recruits, aged roughly 18 to 95 years, lived in approximately 26 US areas.

Sequencing input: PBMCs or T cells enriched from blood (not recorded which). The chain employs TRBV7-2 and TRBJ2-3; D possibly corresponds to TRBD1 (6 bases). The sequence came from a woman between 40 and 55 years old with acute COVID-19. Here the CDR3 reads CASSLGPGGTDTQYF. The CDR3 DNA reads TGTGCCAGCAGCTTAGGCCCAGGGGGCACAGATACGCAGTATTTT. Supplemented by reference TRBV7-2 and TRBJ2-3, the full variable domain reads GAGVSQSPSNKVTEKGKDVELRCDPISGHTALYWYRQSLGQGLEFLIYFQGNSAPDKSGLPSDRFSAERTGGSVSTLTIQRTQQEDSAVYLCASSLGPGGTDTQYFGPGTRLTVL.